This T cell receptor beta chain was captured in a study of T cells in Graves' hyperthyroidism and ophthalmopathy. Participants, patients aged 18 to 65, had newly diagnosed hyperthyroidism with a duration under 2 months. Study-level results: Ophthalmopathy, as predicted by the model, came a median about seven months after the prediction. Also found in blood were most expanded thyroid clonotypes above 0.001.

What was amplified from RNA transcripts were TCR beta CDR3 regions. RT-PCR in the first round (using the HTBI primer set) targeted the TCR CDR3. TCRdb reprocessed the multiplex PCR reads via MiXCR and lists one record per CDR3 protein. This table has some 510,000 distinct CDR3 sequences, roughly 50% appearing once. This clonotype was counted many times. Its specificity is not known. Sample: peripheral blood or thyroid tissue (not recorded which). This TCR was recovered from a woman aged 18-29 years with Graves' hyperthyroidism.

The chain's CDR3 is CAIRADSIYEQYF. For the CDR3, the DNA is TGTGCCATCAGAGCGGACTCAATTTACGAGCAGTACTTC. The chain couples TRBV10-3 to TRBJ2-7; D may be TRBD2 (5 bases). Germline V lookup: CDR1 ENHRY, CDR2 SYGVKD. V was trimmed by 6 bases and J by 4 bases, leaving 13 bases between them. The CDR3 is 13 residues long.